This TCR beta chain derives from a study of blood T cell repertoires in COVID-19. Background on the study: From the United States, Italy and Spain came samples of acute and convalescent COVID-19.

This CDR3 is 14 amino acids long. Germline V gene lookup returns CDR1 SGDLS and CDR2 YYNGEE. Trimming at V came to 4 bases and at J to 5 bases, leaving 8 bases not matched to a gene. Symptom resolution, clearance, or two negative PCRs marked donors in Cohort 3 as recovered. Some clones are missing from TCRdb's copy, which holds only in-frame ones; the method was immunoSEQ multiplex PCR. Counted here are about 150,000 clones, about nine tenths occurring once; the ten biggest clones make up less than 4.5%. The chain couples TRBV9 to TRBJ2-7, with 8 bases that match TRBD1. The source is a man over 45 who had recovered from COVID-19. Sample: PBMCs or T cells enriched from blood (not recorded which). The CDR3 region is CASSTGQGSHEQYF. The CDR3 DNA sequence: TGTGCCAGCAGCACAGGACAGGGATCCCACGAGCAGTACTTC. Full variable domain (rest looked up from reference TRBV9 and TRBJ2-7): DSGVTQTPKHLITATGQRVTLRCSPRSGDLSVYWYQQSLDQGLQFLIQYYNGEERAKGNILERFSAQQFPDLHSELNLSSLELGDSALYFCASSTGQGSHEQYFGPGTRLTVT.